Below, 10 T cell receptor beta chains from the same sample are listed, as sequenced in a study of T-cell reconstitution after alpha-beta-depleted transplantation in children. This sample's TCRbeta library carried unique molecular identifier barcodes. In TCRdb, the PCR reads were re-called with MiXCR into one record per CDR3 protein. The table includes over 200,000 distinct CDR3 sequences, about a tenth detected once. Specimen: PBMCs, collected before TCRalphabeta/CD19-depleted stem cell transplant. Every receptor here comes from a child younger than two with acute myeloid leukemia, due to receive a stem cell transplant.

This clonotype came up many times. The chain joins TRBV28 to TRBJ2-4; the D call may be TRBD1 or TRBD2 (5 bases each). V gave up 5 bases and J gave up 0 bases, with 11 bases separating them. Germline lookup yields CDR1 MDHEN and CDR2 SYDVKM. This CDR3 contains 15 residues. CDR3 amino acids: CASSPGTVAKNIQYF. The CDR3 nucleotides read TGTGCCAGCAGTCCAGGGACGGTAGCCAAAAACATTCAGTACTTC.

This clonotype was detected many times. V usage is TRBV14 and J usage is TRBJ2-3, with 11 bases identical to TRBD2. In germline, CDR1 is SGHDN, CDR2 FVKESK. The V segment lost 2 bases and the J segment 2 bases; nucleotides outside the gene matches: 9. The CDR3 totals 18 residues. The CDR3 loop is CASSQPFSGRGPTDTQYF. CDR3 sequence (DNA): TGTGCCAGCAGCCAACCCTTTAGCGGGAGGGGACCCACAGATACGCAGTATTTT.

There are many counts of this clonotype. The gene calls are TRBV2 and TRBJ1-1, with 8 bases fitting TRBD1. This CDR3 is 14 amino acids long. The V and J ends lost 4 bases and 2 bases, in that order; junction bases with no gene match: 3. Germline-derived CDR1 and CDR2 are SNHLY and FYNNEI. In nucleotides, the CDR3 is TGTGCCAGCAGTGGGACAGGGTATAACACTGAAGCTTTCTTT. Encoded protein: CASSGTGYNTEAFF.

This clonotype was found many times. The rearrangement links TRBV27 to TRBJ1-4, with D perhaps matching TRBD1 (5 bases). CDR1 is MNHEY, CDR2 SMNVEV, per germline (reference sequence). This CDR3 region has 13 residues. V was cut by 6 bases and J by 10 bases, with 15 bases left in between. This CDR3 reads CASRGLGKGKLFF. The CDR3 DNA reads as TGTGCCAGCAGGGGACTTGGGAAAGGAAAACTGTTTTTT.

This clonotype was detected only a few times. This chain joins TRBV14 and TRBJ2-7; 10 positions agree with TRBD2. Germline V CDR1 and CDR2: SGHDN, FVKESK. Losses at the gene ends were 3 bases for V and 0 bases for J; bases not matched to a gene: 5. This CDR3 has 16 residues. The CDR3 loop reads CASSHLSGRHSYEQYF. The DNA for the CDR3 is TGTGCCAGCAGCCACCTTAGCGGGAGGCACTCCTACGAGCAGTACTTC. Together with reference TRBV14 and TRBJ2-7, the CDR3 gives the full variable domain: EAGVTQFPSHSVIEKGQTVTLRCDPISGHDNLYWYRRVMGKEIKFLLHFVKESKQDESGMPNNRFLAERTGGTYSTLKVQPAELEDSGVYFCASSHLSGRHSYEQYFGPGTRLTVT.

This clonotype was recorded at least ten times. Here the CDR3 DNA reads TGCAGTGCTAGAAAGGATGGACAGGGTCGAAGTCAGCCCCAGCATTTT. Amino acids: CSARKDGQGRSQPQHF. This chain connects TRBV20-1 to TRBJ1-5; TRBD1 matches at 8 bases. The germline V gene encodes CDR1 DFQATT and CDR2 SNEGSKA (reference sequence). Trimming took 2 bases from V and 6 from J; bases not matched to a gene: 12. The CDR3 runs 16 residues.

This clonotype was seen many times. This chain connects TRBV28 to TRBJ2-3, with 12 positions matching TRBD2. The CDR3 has 15 amino acids. Germline V gene sequence: CDR1 MDHEN, CDR2 SYDVKM. J lost 5 bases, V lost 4 bases, and 4 bases had no gene match. The CDR3 sequence: CASSSLAGGIDTQYF. In nucleotides, the CDR3 is TGTGCCAGCAGTTCCCTAGCGGGGGGGATAGATACGCAGTATTTT.

The sample holds many counts of this clonotype. The chain carries TRBV19 and TRBJ2-1; D possibly corresponds to TRBD2 (6 bases). This CDR3 is 13 amino acids long. V was cut by 1 base and J by 6 bases, with 7 bases left in between. Germline CDR1 LNHDA, CDR2 SQIVND (reference sequence). The CDR3 region is CASSIVEGNEQFF. As DNA, the CDR3 is TGTGCCAGTAGTATAGTGGAGGGCAATGAGCAGTTCTTC.

J is TRBJ1-6 and V is TRBV10-1; the D gene is possibly TRBD1 (5 bases). V was cut by 2 bases and J by 10 bases, with 9 bases left in between. The CDR3 length is 13 residues. The germline gives CDR1 WNHNN, CDR2 SYGVQD (reference sequence). Here the CDR3 DNA reads TGCGCCAGCAGTGAGGGGGGATGGTCACCCCTCCACTTT. Amino acid sequence: CASSEGGWSPLHF.

This clonotype was detected ten times or more. The chain combines TRBV24-1 with TRBJ2-3; 7 positions agree with TRBD1. Looked up from germline, CDR1 is KGHDR and CDR2 is SFDVKD. This CDR3 contains 16 residues. The J segment lost 2 bases and the V segment lost 9 bases, leaving 13 bases of the junction unmatched. The CDR3 region has the DNA TGTGCCACCTCCGACCGGCAGGGGGACCTCACAGATACGCAGTATTTT. Its protein product is CATSDRQGDLTDTQYF.